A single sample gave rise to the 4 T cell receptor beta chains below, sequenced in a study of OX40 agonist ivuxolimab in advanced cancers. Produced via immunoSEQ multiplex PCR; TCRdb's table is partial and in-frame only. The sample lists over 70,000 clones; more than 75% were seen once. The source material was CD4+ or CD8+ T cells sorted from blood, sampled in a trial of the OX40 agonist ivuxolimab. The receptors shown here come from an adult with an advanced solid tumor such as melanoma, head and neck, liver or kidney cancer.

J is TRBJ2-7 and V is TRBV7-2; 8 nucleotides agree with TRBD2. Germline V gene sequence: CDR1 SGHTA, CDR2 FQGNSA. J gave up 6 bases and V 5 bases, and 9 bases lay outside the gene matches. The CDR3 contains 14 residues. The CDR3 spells CASSPGLAGGEQYF. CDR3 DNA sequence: TGTGCCAGCAGCCCCGGACTAGCAGGCGGCGAGCAGTACTTC.

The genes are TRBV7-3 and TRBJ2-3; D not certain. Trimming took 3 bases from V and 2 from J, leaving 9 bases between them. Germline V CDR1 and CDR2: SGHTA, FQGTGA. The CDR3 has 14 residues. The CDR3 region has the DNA TGTGCCAGCAGCTTGGGCCTTTCCACAGATACGCAGTATTTT. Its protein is CASSLGLSTDTQYF.

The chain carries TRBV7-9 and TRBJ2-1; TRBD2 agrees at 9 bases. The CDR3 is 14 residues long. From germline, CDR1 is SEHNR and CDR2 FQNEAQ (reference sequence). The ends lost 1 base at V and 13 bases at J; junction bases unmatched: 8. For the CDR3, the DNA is TGTGCCAGCAGCTTAGGGGGACTAGCTAGTAGACAGTTCTTC. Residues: CASSLGGLASRQFF.

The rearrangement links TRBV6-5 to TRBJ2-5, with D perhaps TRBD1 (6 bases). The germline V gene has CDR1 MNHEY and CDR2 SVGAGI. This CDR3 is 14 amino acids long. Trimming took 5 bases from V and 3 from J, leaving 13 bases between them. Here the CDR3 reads CASSRTEVKETQYF. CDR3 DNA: TGTGCCAGCAGTCGGACAGAAGTTAAAGAGACCCAGTACTTC.